This is a list of T cell receptor beta chains from one sample in a study of T cells in Graves' hyperthyroidism and ophthalmopathy. Each CDR3 protein is one row after TCRdb ran MiXCR on the multiplex PCR reads. The sample consists of about 640,000 distinct CDR3 sequences, under 25% of them appearing once. Sequenced input: blood. Receptors were obtained from a man aged 25 to 40 with Graves' ophthalmopathy. The CDR3 runs from the conserved cysteine through the conserved F or W.

>13|TRBV28|TRBJ2-7
CASSYSRPGEQYF
>14|TRBV9|TRBJ1-4
CASSSTGGSEKLFF
>15|TRBV5-5|TRBJ1-1
CASSSVVSGNTEAFF
>13|TRBV5-1|TRBJ2-7
CASSLVSRNEQYF
>15|TRBV28|TRBJ1-2
CASSNQGVGDYGYTF
>16|TRBV6-1|TRBJ2-3
CASARDSAPDTDTQYF
>16|TRBV20-1|TRBJ2-3
CSARDLKSWTEDTQYF
>15|TRBV27|TRBJ2-2
CASSLKGLASGELFF
>15|TRBV28|TRBJ2-5
CASSNPGTSGRSRYF
>16|TRBV6-1|TRBJ2-1
CASSPVAGGPYNEQFF
>11|TRBV30|TRBJ2-1
CAWDGPTGQFF
>15|TRBV13|TRBJ2-1
CASSLLGTLYNEQFF
>14|TRBV27|NA
CASRGDVSSYEQFF
>15|TRBV6-1|TRBJ2-1
CASNWGTRLANEQFF
>15|TRBV7-8|TRBJ1-1
CASSLNREVGTEAFF
>19|TRBV7-2|TRBJ2-7
CASSFYICSAKLPHYEQYF
>15|TRBV11-1|TRBJ2-1
CASSLEIGGRGEQFF
>16|TRBV7-3|TRBJ2-3
CASSLTLGSGTDTQYF
>14|TRBV27|TRBJ2-4
CASSFQGALNIQYF
>15|TRBV18|TRBJ2-1
CASSPLGTSYNEQFF
>18|TRBV12-5|TRBJ2-7
CASGLWGLAGDRSYEQYF
>16|TRBV7-9|TRBJ1-2
CASSLVSWGPNYGYTF
>15|TRBV13|TRBJ2-7
CASSLSLAGGYEQYF
>17|TRBV6-2/TRBV6-3|TRBJ2-1
CASSYSRQSSSYNEQFF
>15|TRBV2|TRBJ2-5
CASSGLAGASETQYF
>17|TRBV7-8|TRBJ2-5
CASSHYGLAGEGETQYF
>14|TRBV7-9|TRBJ2-1
CAGSGGGKYNEQFF
>15|TRBV6-2/TRBV6-3|TRBJ2-7
CASSGTGTGEYEQYF
>14|TRBV20-1|TRBJ2-7
CSARTSGRNHEQYF
>14|TRBV29-1|TRBJ2-1
CSVEGTATYNEQFF
>15|TRBV12-3/TRBV12-4|TRBJ1-5
CASSSGGSSNQPQHF
>17|TRBV4-1|TRBJ1-2
CASSQDLQGAMNYGYTF
>16|TRBV30|TRBJ2-7
CALVPISLAGSYEQYF
>15|TRBV10-3|TRBJ2-3
CAISATSRSTDTQYF
>12|TRBV10-3|TRBJ2-2
CASQEKAGELFF
>13|TRBV20-1|TRBJ2-7
CSARRRESDEQYF
>15|TRBV4-3|TRBJ2-6
CASSPYNSGANVLTF
>11|TRBV30|TRBJ1-2
CAWWGRFGYTF